The 2 T cell receptor beta chains reported below all come from one sample, sequenced in a study of monozygotic twins with inflammatory bowel disease. Reanalyzing the 5' RACE reads, TCRdb keeps one entry per CDR3 protein, without DNA. The sample yields 150,000 to 200,000 distinct CDR3 sequences, of which the top ten take up roughly 2.4%. The sequenced material came from blood. These receptors all come from a human donor with ulcerative colitis or Crohn's disease, or a healthy co-twin of an affected twin (not recorded which).

This sequence joins TRBV20-1 and TRBJ2-3; checking the TCRdb D call of TRBD2 is not possible without DNA. Germline V gives CDR1 DFQATT, CDR2 SNEGSKA (reference sequence). The CDR3 sequence is 14 residues long. The CDR3 loop reads CSAVGLAGDRTQYF.

The rearrangement joins TRBV20-1 to TRBJ2-1. Germline values: CDR1 DFQATT, CDR2 SNEGSKA (reference sequence). The CDR3 sequence is 14 residues long. CDR3: CSASRKFSYNEQFF.